This T cell receptor beta chain was sequenced for a study of chemoradiotherapy in HPV16-positive cancers. Study results and caveats: For HPV16-positive patients, expanding HPV-responsive T cells associated with longer recurrence-free survival. HPV-specific T cells were functionally defined from only two HPV16-positive patients. Candidate HPV-specific clones and E7-related TCR motifs grew in tumor during treatment.

In the case of this clone: The target antigen is unknown.

Clones were read by immunoSEQ multiplex PCR, and TCRdb kept only the in-frame ones, dropping some. In the table there are about 11,000 clones, roughly 90% of which are singletons. V dropped 9 bases and J dropped 5; count of bases not matched to a gene: 7. There are 14 residues in the CDR3. CDR1 and CDR2 (germline): MDHEN, SYDVKM. Over chemoradiotherapy, repertoires were sampled more than once. V is TRBV28 and J is TRBJ2-3; 11 positions agree with TRBD2. The sequence was obtained from a human donor with HPV-associated anogenital cancer. The sample consisted of blood, taken from a patient who underwent chemoradiotherapy. CDR3 DNA: TGTGCCAGGCGGGGACTAGCGGATCTAGATACGCAGTATTTT. This gives the protein CARRGLADLDTQYF.